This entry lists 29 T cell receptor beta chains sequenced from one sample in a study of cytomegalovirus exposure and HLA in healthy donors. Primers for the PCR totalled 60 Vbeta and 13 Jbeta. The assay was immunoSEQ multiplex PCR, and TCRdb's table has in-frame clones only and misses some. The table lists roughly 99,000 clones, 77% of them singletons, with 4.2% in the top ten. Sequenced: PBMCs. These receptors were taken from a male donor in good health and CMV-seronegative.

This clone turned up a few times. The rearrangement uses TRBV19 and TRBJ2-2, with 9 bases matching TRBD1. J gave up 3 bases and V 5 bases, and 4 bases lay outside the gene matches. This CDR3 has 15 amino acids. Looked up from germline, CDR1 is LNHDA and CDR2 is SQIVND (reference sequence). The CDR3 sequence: CASSVDRGDTGELFF. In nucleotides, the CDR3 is TGTGCCAGTAGTGTGGACAGGGGTGACACCGGGGAGCTGTTTTTT.

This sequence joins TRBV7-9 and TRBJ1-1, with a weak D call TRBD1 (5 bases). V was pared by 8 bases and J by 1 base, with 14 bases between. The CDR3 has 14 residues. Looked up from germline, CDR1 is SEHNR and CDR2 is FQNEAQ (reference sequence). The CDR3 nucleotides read TGTGCCAGCTTCCTGGGGCCCGGGAACACTGAAGCTTTCTTT. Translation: CASFLGPGNTEAFF.

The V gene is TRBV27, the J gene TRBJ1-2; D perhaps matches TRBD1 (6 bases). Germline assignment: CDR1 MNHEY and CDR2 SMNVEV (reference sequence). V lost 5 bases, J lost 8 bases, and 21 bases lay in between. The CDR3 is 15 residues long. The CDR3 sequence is CASSPALGGARGYTF. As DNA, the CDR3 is TGTGCCAGCAGTCCCGCCCTGGGGGGGGCTCGAGGCTACACCTTC.

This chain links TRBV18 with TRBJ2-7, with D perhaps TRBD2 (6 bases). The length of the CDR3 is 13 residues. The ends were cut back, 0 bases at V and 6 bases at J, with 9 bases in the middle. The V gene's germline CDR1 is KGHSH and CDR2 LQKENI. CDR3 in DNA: TGTGCCAGCTCACCACCGGGACTCGGCGAGCAGTACTTC. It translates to CASSPPGLGEQYF.

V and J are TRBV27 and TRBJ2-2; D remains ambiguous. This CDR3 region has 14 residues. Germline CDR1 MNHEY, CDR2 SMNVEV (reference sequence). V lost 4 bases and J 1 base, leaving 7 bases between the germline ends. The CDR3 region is CASSYFMNTGELFF. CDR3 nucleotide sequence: TGTGCCAGCAGTTATTTTATGAACACCGGGGAGCTGTTTTTT.

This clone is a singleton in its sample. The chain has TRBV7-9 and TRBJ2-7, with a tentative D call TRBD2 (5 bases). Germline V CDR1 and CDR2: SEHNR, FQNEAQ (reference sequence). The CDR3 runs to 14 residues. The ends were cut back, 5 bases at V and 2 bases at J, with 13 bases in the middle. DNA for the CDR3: TGTGCCAGCAGCCCCGTCGGGAAAACCTACGAGCAGTACTTC. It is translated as CASSPVGKTYEQYF.

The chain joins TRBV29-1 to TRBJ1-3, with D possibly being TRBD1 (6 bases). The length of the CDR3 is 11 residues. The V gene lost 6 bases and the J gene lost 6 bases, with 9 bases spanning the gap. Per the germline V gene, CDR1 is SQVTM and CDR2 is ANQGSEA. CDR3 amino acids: CSVDSQNTIYF. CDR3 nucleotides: TGCAGCGTGGACAGCCAAAACACCATATATTTT.

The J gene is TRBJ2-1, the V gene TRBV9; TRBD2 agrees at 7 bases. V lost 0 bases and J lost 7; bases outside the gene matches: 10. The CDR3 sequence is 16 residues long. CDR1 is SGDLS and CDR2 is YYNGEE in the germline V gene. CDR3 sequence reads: CASSVEEGGPKNEQFF. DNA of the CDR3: TGTGCCAGCAGCGTAGAAGAGGGAGGGCCAAAGAATGAGCAGTTCTTC.

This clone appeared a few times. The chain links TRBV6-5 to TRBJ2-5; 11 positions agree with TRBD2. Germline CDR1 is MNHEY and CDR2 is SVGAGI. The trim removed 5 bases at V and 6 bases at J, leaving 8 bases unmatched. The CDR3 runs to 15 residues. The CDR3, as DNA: TGTGCCAGCAGTACTCTAGCGGGAGGACCGAAGACCCAGTACTTC. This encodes CASSTLAGGPKTQYF.

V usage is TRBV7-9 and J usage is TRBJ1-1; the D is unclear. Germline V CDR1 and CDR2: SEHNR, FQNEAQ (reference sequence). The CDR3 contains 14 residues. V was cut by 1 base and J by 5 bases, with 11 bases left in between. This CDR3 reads CASSLEQDATEAFF. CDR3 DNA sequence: TGTGCCAGCAGCTTAGAACAAGATGCAACTGAAGCTTTCTTT. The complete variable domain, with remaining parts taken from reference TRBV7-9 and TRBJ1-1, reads DTGVSQNPRHKITKRGQNVTFRCDPISEHNRLYWYRQTLGQGPEFLTYFQNEAQLEKSRLLSDRFSAERPKGSFSTLEIQRTEQGDSAMYLCASSLEQDATEAFFGQGTRLTVV.

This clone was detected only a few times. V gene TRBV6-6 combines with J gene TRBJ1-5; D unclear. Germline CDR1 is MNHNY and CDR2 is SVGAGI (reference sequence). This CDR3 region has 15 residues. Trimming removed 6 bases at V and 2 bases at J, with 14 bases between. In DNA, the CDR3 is TGTGCCAGCAGGGACCGGGGTTCAGGCAATCAGCCCCAGCATTTT. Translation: CASRDRGSGNQPQHF.

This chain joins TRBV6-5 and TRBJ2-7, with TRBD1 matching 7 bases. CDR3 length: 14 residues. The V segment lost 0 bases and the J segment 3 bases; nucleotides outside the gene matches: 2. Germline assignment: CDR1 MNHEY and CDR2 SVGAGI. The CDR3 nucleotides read TGTGCCAGCAGTTACTCAGGGGGCGGCTACGAGCAGTACTTC. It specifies CASSYSGGGYEQYF.

The CDR3 DNA is TGCGCCAGCGCCCGGAGCGGGGAGGAGTTCTTC. It specifies CASARSGEEFF. The chain is built from TRBV5-1 and TRBJ2-1; 7 bases align to TRBD2. V lost 7 bases to trimming and J lost 14 bases; unmatched junction nucleotides: 9. CDR3 length: 11 residues. Germline CDR1 SGHRS, CDR2 YFSETQ. Together with reference TRBV5-1 and TRBJ2-1, the CDR3 gives the full variable domain: KAGVTQTPRYLIKTRGQQVTLSCSPISGHRSVSWYQQTPGQGLQFLFEYFSETQRNKGNFPGRFSGRQFSNSRSEMNVSTLELGDSALYLCASARSGEEFFGPGTRLTVL.

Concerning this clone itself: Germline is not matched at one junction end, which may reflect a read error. CDR3 coding DNA: TGTGCCACCAGCAGAGATACGTACTACGAGCGGTACTTC. Translation: CATSRDTYYERYF. V and J are TRBV15 and TRBJ2-7; D is unresolved. The CDR3 totals 13 residues. Germline loops: CDR1 LNHNV, CDR2 YYDKDF (reference sequence). Using reference TRBV15 and TRBJ2-7 for the parts outside the CDR3, the full variable domain is DAMVIQNPRYQVTQFGKPVTLSCSQTLNHNVMYWYQQKSSQAPKLLFHYYDKDFNNEADTPDNFQSRRPNTSFCFLDIRSPGLGDTAMYLCATSRDTYYERYFGPGTRLTVT.

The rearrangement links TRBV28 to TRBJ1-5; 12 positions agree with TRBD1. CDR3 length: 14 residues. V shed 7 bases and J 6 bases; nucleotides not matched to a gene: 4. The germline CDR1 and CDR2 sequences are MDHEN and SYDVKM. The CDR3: CASKPGQGAQPQHF. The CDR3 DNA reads TGTGCCAGCAAACCGGGACAGGGGGCTCAGCCCCAGCATTTT.

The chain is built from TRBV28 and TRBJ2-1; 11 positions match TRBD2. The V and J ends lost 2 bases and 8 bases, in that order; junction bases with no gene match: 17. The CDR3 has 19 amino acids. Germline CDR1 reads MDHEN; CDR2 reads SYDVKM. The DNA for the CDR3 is TGTGCCAGCAGTTTAACAAGGTCGGCTAGCGGGAGGTCTGCGTATGAGCAGTTCTTC. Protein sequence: CASSLTRSASGRSAYEQFF. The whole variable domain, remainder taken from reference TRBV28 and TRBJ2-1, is DVKVTQSSRYLVKRTGEKVFLECVQDMDHENMFWYRQDPGLGLRLIYFSYDVKMKEKGDIPEGYSVSREKKERFSLILESASTNQTSMYLCASSLTRSASGRSAYEQFFGPGTRLTVL.

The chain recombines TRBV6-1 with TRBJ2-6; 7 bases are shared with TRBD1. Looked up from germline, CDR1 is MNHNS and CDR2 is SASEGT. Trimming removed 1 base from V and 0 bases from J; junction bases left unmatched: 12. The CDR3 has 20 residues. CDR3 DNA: TGTGCCAGCAGTGAAGGAAGGGACAGCTTTGTCTTCTCTGGGGCCAACGTCCTGACTTTC. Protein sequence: CASSEGRDSFVFSGANVLTF.

For the CDR3, the DNA is TGTGCCAGCAGCTTGGAGACTAGCGGGAGTTTGGAGACCCAGTACTTC. This codes for CASSLETSGSLETQYF. The chain carries TRBV5-6 and TRBJ2-5; TRBD2 matches at 12 bases. Germline V CDR1 and CDR2: SGHDT, YYEEEE. This CDR3 spans 16 amino acids. V dropped 0 bases and J dropped 5; count of bases not matched to a gene: 5.

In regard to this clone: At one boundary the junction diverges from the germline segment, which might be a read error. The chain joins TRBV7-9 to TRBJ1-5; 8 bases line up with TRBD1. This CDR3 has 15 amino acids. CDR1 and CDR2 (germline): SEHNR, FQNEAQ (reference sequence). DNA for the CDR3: TGTTCCAGCAGCCTAGGGGACAGGAGCAATCAGCCCCAGCATTTT. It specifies CSSSLGDRSNQPQHF.

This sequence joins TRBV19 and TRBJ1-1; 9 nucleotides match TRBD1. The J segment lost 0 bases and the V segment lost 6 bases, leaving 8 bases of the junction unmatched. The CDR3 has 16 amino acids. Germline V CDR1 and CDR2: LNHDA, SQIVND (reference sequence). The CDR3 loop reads CASRSGTGIMNTEAFF. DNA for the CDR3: TGTGCCAGTAGATCCGGGACAGGGATAATGAACACTGAAGCTTTCTTT.

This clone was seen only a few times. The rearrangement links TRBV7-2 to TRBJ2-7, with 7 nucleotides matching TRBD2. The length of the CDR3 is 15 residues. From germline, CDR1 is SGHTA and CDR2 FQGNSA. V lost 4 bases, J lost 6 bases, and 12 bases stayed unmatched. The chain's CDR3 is CASSWGGTRAREQYF. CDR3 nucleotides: TGTGCCAGCAGCTGGGGAGGGACCAGGGCTCGCGAGCAGTACTTC.

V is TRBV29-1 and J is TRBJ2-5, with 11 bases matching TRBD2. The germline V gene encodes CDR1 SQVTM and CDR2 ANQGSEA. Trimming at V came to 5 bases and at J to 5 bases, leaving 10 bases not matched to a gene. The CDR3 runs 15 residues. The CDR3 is CSVRPVAGGGETQYF. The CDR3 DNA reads TGCAGCGTTCGTCCCGTAGCGGGAGGGGGTGAGACCCAGTACTTC.

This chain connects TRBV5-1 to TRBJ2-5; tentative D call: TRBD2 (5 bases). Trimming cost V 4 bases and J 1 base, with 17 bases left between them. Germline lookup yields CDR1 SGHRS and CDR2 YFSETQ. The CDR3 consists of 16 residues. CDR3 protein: CASSQTPPGIQETQYF. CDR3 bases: TGCGCCAGCAGCCAAACACCTCCCGGGATCCAAGAGACCCAGTACTTC.

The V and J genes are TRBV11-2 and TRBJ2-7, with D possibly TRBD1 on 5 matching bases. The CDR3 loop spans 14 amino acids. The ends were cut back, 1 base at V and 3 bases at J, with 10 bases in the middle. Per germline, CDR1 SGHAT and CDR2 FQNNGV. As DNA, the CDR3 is TGTGCCAGCAGCTTAGCACACCAGGGCTACGAGCAGTACTTC. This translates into CASSLAHQGYEQYF.

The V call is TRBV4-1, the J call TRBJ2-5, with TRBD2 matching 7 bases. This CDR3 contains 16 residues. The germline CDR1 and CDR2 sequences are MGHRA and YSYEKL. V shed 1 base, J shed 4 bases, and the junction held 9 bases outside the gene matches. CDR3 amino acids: CASSQGGLGFRETQYF. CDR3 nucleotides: TGCGCCAGCAGCCAAGGAGGACTAGGGTTTCGAGAGACCCAGTACTTC.

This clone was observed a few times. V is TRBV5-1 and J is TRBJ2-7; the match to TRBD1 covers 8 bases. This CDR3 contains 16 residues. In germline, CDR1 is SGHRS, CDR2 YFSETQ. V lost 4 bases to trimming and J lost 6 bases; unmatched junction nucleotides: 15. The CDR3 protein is CASSRTGQGGLSEQYF. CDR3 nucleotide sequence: TGCGCCAGCAGCCGGACCGGACAGGGAGGATTATCCGAGCAGTACTTC.

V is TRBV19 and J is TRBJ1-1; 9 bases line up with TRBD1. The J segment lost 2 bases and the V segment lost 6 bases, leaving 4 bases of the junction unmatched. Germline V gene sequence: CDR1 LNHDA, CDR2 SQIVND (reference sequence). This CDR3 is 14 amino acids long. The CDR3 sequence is CASRGQGPNTEAFF. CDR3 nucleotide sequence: TGTGCCAGTAGGGGACAGGGTCCTAACACTGAAGCTTTCTTT. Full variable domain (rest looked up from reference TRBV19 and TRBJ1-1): DGGITQSPKYLFRKEGQNVTLSCEQNLNHDAMYWYRQDPGQGLRLIYYSQIVNDFQKGDIAEGYSVSREKKESFPLTVTSAQKNPTAFYLCASRGQGPNTEAFFGQGTRLTVV.

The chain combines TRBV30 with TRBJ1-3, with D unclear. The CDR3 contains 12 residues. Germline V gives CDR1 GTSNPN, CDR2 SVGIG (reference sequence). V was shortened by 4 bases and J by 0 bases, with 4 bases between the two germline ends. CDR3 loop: CAWTFSGNTIYF. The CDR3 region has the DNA TGTGCCTGGACCTTCTCTGGAAACACCATATATTTT.

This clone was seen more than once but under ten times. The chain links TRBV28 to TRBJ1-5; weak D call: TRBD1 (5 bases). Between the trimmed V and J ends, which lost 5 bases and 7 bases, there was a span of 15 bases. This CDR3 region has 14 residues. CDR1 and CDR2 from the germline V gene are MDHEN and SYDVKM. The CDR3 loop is CASSPLGGSQPQHF. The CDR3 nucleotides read TGTGCCAGCAGTCCGCTCGGGGGATCCCAGCCCCAGCATTTT. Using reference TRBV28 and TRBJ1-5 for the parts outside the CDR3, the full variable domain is DVKVTQSSRYLVKRTGEKVFLECVQDMDHENMFWYRQDPGLGLRLIYFSYDVKMKEKGDIPEGYSVSREKKERFSLILESASTNQTSMYLCASSPLGGSQPQHFGDGTRLSIL.